A selection of T cell receptor beta chains follows, all from one sample in a study of vaccination and CD4 T cells after COVID-19. One entry per CDR3 protein, called by TCRdb with MiXCR from the PCR reads. Among approximately 7,000 distinct CDR3 sequences, roughly 73% were seen once, and the ten largest hold about a sixth. Their antigens remain unidentified. The sequenced sample was CD4+ T cells from blood, cultured in vitro. The receptors were gathered from a human donor who had recovered from COVID-19. The CDR3 runs from the conserved cysteine through the conserved F or W.

J,V,CDR3
TRBJ1-1,TRBV15,CATSRDSFGQNTEAFF
TRBJ2-3,TRBV7-8,CASSVGTSGGGSTDTQYF
TRBJ2-7,TRBV20-1,CSAMDRPYEQYF
TRBJ1-6,TRBV28,CASSPQTVTLADSPLHF
TRBJ1-1,TRBV6-1,CASSAYRGTGENTEAFF
TRBJ2-6,TRBV28,CASRLSGANVLTF
TRBJ2-5,TRBV20-1,CSAFRTGRLGQETQYF
TRBJ1-1,TRBV18,CASSPRSGGTEAFF
TRBJ2-1,TRBV20-1,CSAATSGRRQFF
TRBJ2-1,TRBV29-1,CSVGRQSSSYNEQFF
TRBJ1-1,TRBV29-1,CSVGTAAGTEAFF
TRBJ1-1,TRBV12-3/TRBV12-4,CASSKQGSTEAFF
TRBJ2-5,TRBV7-2,CASSLTRSTETQYF
TRBJ2-7,TRBV28,CASRRGGDEHEQYF
TRBJ2-7,TRBV18,CASSPNNEYEQYF
TRBJ2-7,TRBV6-5,CASSYSIPGQGQYEQYF
TRBJ2-5,TRBV6-2/TRBV6-3,CASRQSAGVGTQYF
TRBJ1-2,TRBV20-1,CSAPRDRGYYGYTF
TRBJ2-7,TRBV19,CASSRSWTETYEQYF
TRBJ2-3,TRBV7-2,CASSLGQGRTDTQYF
TRBJ2-5,TRBV7-9,CASSPVSMGLVETQYF
TRBJ2-5,TRBV4-3,CASSPGISKETQYF
TRBJ1-5,TRBV7-9,CASSFGYGSAGQPQHF
TRBJ2-1,TRBV6-5,CASSYTSGGDYNEQFF
TRBJ1-5,TRBV12-3/TRBV12-4,CASSQGANQPQHF
TRBJ1-2,TRBV20-1,CSARVGPENYGYTF
TRBJ1-3,TRBV20-1,CSAGTGAGGNTIYF
TRBJ1-6,TRBV27,CASSWGSSYNSPLHF
TRBJ1-1,TRBV9,CASSGQPGTREAFF
TRBJ2-7,TRBV21-1,CASSNGQAVPIYEQYF
TRBJ1-5,TRBV28,CASSLLGGNQPQHF
TRBJ1-6,TRBV11-3,CASSLYLNSPLHF
TRBJ1-2,TRBV7-9,CASSPGQGAVYGYTF
TRBJ2-3,TRBV18,CASSPRLSGAPDTQYF
TRBJ1-3,TRBV20-1,CSAEDRGTGNTIYF
TRBJ1-2,TRBV7-9,CASSSNSDSIGYTF
TRBJ1-1,TRBV7-9,CASSPSGNTEAFF
TRBJ2-5,TRBV6-2/TRBV6-3,CASSTRTGATGETQYF
TRBJ1-6,TRBV27,CASLNLGQGNSPLHF
TRBJ1-1,TRBV27,CASSGLGYRPLNTEAFF
TRBJ2-5,TRBV20-1,CSARVPSGNQETQYF
TRBJ1-6,TRBV20-1,CSAKWAANSPLHF
TRBJ2-5,TRBV7-6,CASSRSGGETQYF
TRBJ1-4,TRBV20-1,CSANRATNEKLFF
TRBJ2-1,TRBV7-9,CASSLGGTGGDEQFF
TRBJ1-5,TRBV28,CASTIQGIQPQHF
TRBJ1-5,TRBV6-2/TRBV6-3,CASSLNSRVLSHSNQPQHF
TRBJ2-1,TRBV7-2,CASSLSSTGIEQFF
TRBJ2-4,TRBV7-2,CASSLGQAKNIQYF
TRBJ2-2,TRBV20-1,CSAYSGRSTGELFF
TRBJ1-5,TRBV19,CASLRESLSDRSNQPQHF
TRBJ1-5,TRBV19,CASSKTSYSNQPQHF